This record looks at one TCR beta chain sequence and its context. The sample holds many counts of this clonotype. Its antigen is still unknown. No qualities accompany the bases; no much larger clone lies one base away. The entry originates in a study of CD8 T cells in ankylosing spondylitis (TCRdb year 2017). With regard to the full study: To find TCR variants linked to disease, the study profiled T cell receptor beta repertoires in ankylosing spondylitis patients and healthy donors. Peripheral blood was sampled, and synovial fluid was also collected from ankylosing spondylitis patients. The full study cohort comprised around 23 ankylosing spondylitis patients and 85 to 120 healthy donors. Results the study describes overall, beyond this receptor: In peripheral blood, the disease-linked clones were found at relatively low frequencies and had a CD8+ phenotype. A TCR beta motif of seven or eight highly homologous amino acid variants appeared characteristic of blood from ankylosing spondylitis patients. Some motif variants were previously reported in synovial fluid and blood of reactive arthritis patients, suggesting common disease-initiation mechanisms. The disease-linked clones were reported to be significantly enriched in matched synovial fluid samples from ankylosing spondylitis patients.

Sequences DFQATT (CDR1) and SNEGSKA (CDR2) are obtained from the germline V gene (reference sequence). The CDR3 has 12 amino acids, counting the end cysteine and phenylalanine. The kept DNA is CDR3 alone, 36 bases in frame from the first base. Here V drops 5 bases and J drops 4 bases, and the junction holds 5 bases not matched to any gene. The sample was run on an Illumina HiSeq 2500. Quantitative 5'-RACE with molecular barcodes was used to prepare TCR beta libraries. As for the original processing: To identify disease-linked TCR variants, a new computational method was used, one built on a probabilistic model of VDJ rearrangement. The public reads were quality trimmed at Q25 with fastp and then assembled into clones with MiXCR by TCRdb, keeping productive beta chains. Each record represents a unique CDR3 protein, reported with the most common genes and DNA among its rows. These V and J calls are TCRdb output, not the study's own analysis. The sample table records some 250,000 distinct CDR3 sequences; 20% to 30% of these occur just once. 0.5% to 0.75% of the sample rests with the top ten.

Input material: blood, either unsorted or a sorted T cell fraction (not recorded which). This sequence originates from a male donor with ankylosing spondylitis or in good health (not recorded which). The chain links TRBV20-1 with TRBJ2-7; TRBD1 matches 7 bases in the middle. In nucleotide form, the sequence is TGCAGTGCTCCGGGACAGACTTACGAGCAGTACTTC. It codes for CSAPGQTYEQYF.